The 15 T cell receptor beta chains presented below share a single source sample, sequenced in a study of blood T cell repertoires in COVID-19. Repertoires were generated with immunoSEQ multiplex PCR, while TCRdb's copy carries only in-frame clones and drops some. This table holds approximately 300,000 clones, around 85% found once. The sequenced material came from peripheral blood. The receptors stem from a human donor with COVID-19, enrolled during active disease. The donor label of this sample is uncertain.

CDR3 DNA: TGTGCCAGCAGGGAGGGGACAGGTCGAAATTCACCCCTCCACTTT. Protein sequence: CASREGTGRNSPLHF. This chain uses TRBV6-7 with TRBJ1-6; 8 bases are shared with TRBD1. TRBV6-7 is labeled an ORF, and its function is uncertain. CDR3 length equals 15 residues. V shed 6 bases, J shed 7 bases, and the junction held 8 bases outside the gene matches.

This chain uses TRBV7-2 with TRBJ2-3; 7 nucleotides align to TRBD2. The CDR3 runs 16 residues. Germline V gene data show CDR1 as SGHTA and CDR2 as FQGNSA. V lost 2 bases to trimming and J lost 6 bases; unmatched junction nucleotides: 11. The CDR3 nucleotides are TGTGCCAGCAGCTTAAACCGGGGGGTCCCTGTGGATACGCAGTATTTT. Amino acids: CASSLNRGVPVDTQYF.

The chain carries TRBV11-3 and TRBJ2-2; no clear D gene. V lost 3 bases and J 5 bases, leaving 10 bases between the germline ends. The CDR3 runs to 14 residues. The germline CDR1 and CDR2 sequences are SGHNT and YENEEA. The CDR3 coding sequence is TGTGCCAGCAGCTTTCTCTCTAATACCGGGGAGCTGTTTTTT. Translating gives CASSFLSNTGELFF. The full variable domain, with the rest looked up from reference TRBV11-3 and TRBJ2-2, is EAGVVQSPRYKIIEKKQPVAFWCNPISGHNTLYWYLQNLGQGPELLIRYENEEAVDDSQLPKDRFSAERLKGVDSTLKIQPAELGDSAVYLCASSFLSNTGELFFGEGSRLTVL.

The chain links TRBV28 to TRBJ2-7; TRBD2 is a possible D gene (7 bases). V was cut by 6 bases and J by 0 bases, with 18 bases left in between. The CDR3 totals 16 residues. Germline V gives CDR1 MDHEN, CDR2 SYDVKM. Here the CDR3 reads CASRGRGTKSSYEQYF. The DNA for the CDR3 is TGTGCCAGCAGGGGAAGGGGGACTAAGAGCTCCTACGAGCAGTACTTC.

The chain recombines TRBV28 with TRBJ1-1; D perhaps matches TRBD1 (6 bases). Germline V gene lookup returns CDR1 MDHEN and CDR2 SYDVKM. V lost 5 bases and J 5 bases, leaving 18 bases between the germline ends. The CDR3 contains 15 residues. The CDR3 sequence is CASSLPRGGSTEAFF. The CDR3 nucleotides are TGTGCCAGCAGTCTCCCCCGAGGGGGAAGTACTGAAGCTTTCTTT. Looking up the rest from reference TRBV28 and TRBJ1-1 gives the full variable domain: DVKVTQSSRYLVKRTGEKVFLECVQDMDHENMFWYRQDPGLGLRLIYFSYDVKMKEKGDIPEGYSVSREKKERFSLILESASTNQTSMYLCASSLPRGGSTEAFFGQGTRLTVV.

The chain employs TRBV5-6 and TRBJ2-3, with TRBD2 matching 10 bases. Looked up from germline, CDR1 is SGHDT and CDR2 is YYEEEE. V was pared by 3 bases and J by 4 bases, with 8 bases of the junction left unmatched. The CDR3 contains 16 residues. The CDR3 nucleotides read TGTGCCAGCAGCTGGATGGGACTAGCGCAGTCAGATACGCAGTATTTT. It translates to CASSWMGLAQSDTQYF.

This chain connects TRBV7-9 to TRBJ2-7; tentatively, D is TRBD1 (6 bases). Trimming removed 5 bases from V and 2 bases from J, with 13 bases in between. The V gene's germline CDR1 is SEHNR and CDR2 FQNEAQ (reference sequence). The CDR3 is 14 amino acids. The CDR3 region is CASSISQGPYEQYF. CDR3 DNA: TGTGCCAGCAGCATATCACAGGGTCCCTACGAGCAGTACTTC.

V gene TRBV28 combines with J gene TRBJ1-6, with 8 bases matching TRBD1. After removal of 5 bases from V and 14 bases from J, the junction contained 11 bases not matched to a gene. CDR1 and CDR2 (germline): MDHEN, SYDVKM. CDR3 length equals 14 residues. The CDR3 DNA reads as TGTGCCAGCAGTGACCGGACAGGGTTTTTCACCCTCCACTTT. Translated: CASSDRTGFFTLHF.

This rearrangement joins TRBV30 to TRBJ2-7; the match to TRBD1 covers 7 bases. The CDR3 runs 14 residues. V lost 0 bases, J lost 6 bases, and 8 bases stayed unmatched. CDR1 GTSNPN and CDR2 SVGIG come from the germline V gene (reference sequence). The CDR3 nucleotides are TGTGCCTGGAGTGTAATGGGGGCAGGGGGCGAGCAGTACTTC. Translation gives CAWSVMGAGGEQYF.

J is TRBJ1-1 and V is TRBV30, with D hard to call. V lost 7 bases and J lost 1, with 7 bases in between. In germline, CDR1 is GTSNPN, CDR2 SVGIG (reference sequence). This CDR3 region has 11 residues. In nucleotides, the CDR3 is TGTGCCTTCGAGCGGAACACTGAAGCTTTCTTT. It codes for CAFERNTEAFF.

The chain joins TRBV19 to TRBJ2-1, with D possibly TRBD2 on 5 matching bases. Germline values: CDR1 LNHDA, CDR2 SQIVND (reference sequence). The CDR3 has 14 residues. Between the trimmed V and J ends, which lost 0 bases and 9 bases, there was a span of 12 bases. CDR3 amino acids: CASSIDLSSGEQFF. In DNA form, the CDR3 reads TGTGCCAGTAGTATAGATCTATCGAGCGGTGAGCAGTTCTTC. Full variable domain (rest looked up from reference TRBV19 and TRBJ2-1): DGGITQSPKYLFRKEGQNVTLSCEQNLNHDAMYWYRQDPGQGLRLIYYSQIVNDFQKGDIAEGYSVSREKKESFPLTVTSAQKNPTAFYLCASSIDLSSGEQFFGPGTRLTVL.

This clone was observed a handful of times. The V call is TRBV5-1, the J call TRBJ2-1, with 16 bases matching TRBD2. Unmatched junction bases numbered 5, after V lost 3 bases and J lost 8 bases. Germline CDR1 and CDR2: SGHRS and YFSETQ. The CDR3 extends over 16 amino acids. CDR3 region: CASSSGTSGRADEQFF. The CDR3 nucleotides are TGCGCCAGCAGCTCTGGGACTAGCGGGAGGGCCGATGAGCAGTTCTTC. Combining the CDR3 with reference TRBV5-1 and TRBJ2-1 gives the whole variable domain KAGVTQTPRYLIKTRGQQVTLSCSPISGHRSVSWYQQTPGQGLQFLFEYFSETQRNKGNFPGRFSGRQFSNSRSEMNVSTLELGDSALYLCASSSGTSGRADEQFFGPGTRLTVL.

The rearrangement uses TRBV18 and TRBJ1-5, with D possibly being TRBD1 (6 bases). Trimming left V 2 bases short and J 5 bases short, with 10 bases between. The CDR3 has 14 residues. The germline gives CDR1 KGHSH, CDR2 LQKENI. CDR3: CASSPMAGDQPQHF. The CDR3 nucleotides read TGTGCCAGCTCACCAATGGCAGGGGATCAGCCCCAGCATTTT.

The chain links TRBV3-1 (or the pseudogene TRBV3-2) to TRBJ1-2; the match to TRBD1 covers 7 bases. The CDR3 is 13 amino acids. J was trimmed by 5 bases and V by 0 bases; bases with no gene match: 0. The germline CDR1 and CDR2 sequences are LGHDT and YNNKEL (reference sequence). The CDR3 DNA reads TGTGCCAGCAGCCAAGAACAGGGGTATGGCTACACCTTC. Encoded protein: CASSQEQGYGYTF.

The chain recombines TRBV19 with TRBJ2-1; D not certain. The CDR3 is made up of 13 amino acids. The V end lost 6 bases, the J end lost 1 base, and 7 bases lay between the germline ends. Germline CDR1 reads LNHDA; CDR2 reads SQIVND (reference sequence). The CDR3 nucleotides are TGTGCCAGTAGCGGCGGATCCTACAATGAGCAGTTCTTC. This gives the protein CASSGGSYNEQFF.